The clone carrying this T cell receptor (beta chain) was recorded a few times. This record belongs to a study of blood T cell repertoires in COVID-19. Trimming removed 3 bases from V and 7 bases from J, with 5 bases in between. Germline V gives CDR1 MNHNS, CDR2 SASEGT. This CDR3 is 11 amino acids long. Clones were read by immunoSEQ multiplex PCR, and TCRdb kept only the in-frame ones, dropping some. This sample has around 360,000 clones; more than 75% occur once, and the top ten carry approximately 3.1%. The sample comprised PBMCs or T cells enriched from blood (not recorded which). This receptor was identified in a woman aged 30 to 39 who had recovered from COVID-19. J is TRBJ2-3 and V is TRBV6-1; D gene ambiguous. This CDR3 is CASSDLYTQYF. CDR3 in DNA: TGTGCCAGCAGTGACCTGTATACGCAGTATTTT.